This T cell receptor beta chain was captured in a study of Tregs in tolerant kidney transplant recipients. The protocol was immunoSEQ multiplex PCR, while the TCRdb copy is restricted to in-frame clones and leaves out a portion. The sample carries about 94,000 clones, roughly 93% recorded once. The germline V gene encodes CDR1 SGHDN and CDR2 FVKESK. Trimming took off 4 bases at V and 4 bases at J, with 13 bases between the two ends. The CDR3 sequence is 14 residues long. The gene calls are TRBV14 and TRBJ1-2; perhaps TRBD1 as D (6 bases). Material: CD4+ T cells from blood, obtained before the transplant. This TCR derives from a human donor who received a combined kidney and bone marrow transplant. CDR3 bases: TGTGCCAGCAGCCCCCTGTCAGGGGCCTATGGCTACACCTTC. This sequence encodes CASSPLSGAYGYTF.